One and the same sample provided the 9 T cell receptor beta chains below, sequenced in a study of CD8 T cells in ankylosing spondylitis. Study-level points and caveats: For ankylosing spondylitis blood, a TCR beta motif of seven to nine highly homologous variants appeared characteristic.

No antigen has been assigned to these receptors. TCRdb ran MiXCR on the 5' RACE reads and lists one entry per CDR3 protein. The sample records roughly 700,000 distinct CDR3 sequences, around a fifth being singletons. The material sequenced was blood, either unsorted or a sorted T cell fraction (not recorded which). These receptors were collected from a male donor with ankylosing spondylitis.

V is TRBV5-5 and J is TRBJ2-7, with no clear D. The V gene lost 1 base and the J gene lost 1 base, with 12 bases spanning the gap. Looked up from germline, CDR1 is SGHKS and CDR2 is YYEKEE (reference sequence). This CDR3 is built from 15 residues. The CDR3 reads CASSLSQGRSYEQYF. CDR3 DNA sequence: TGTGCCAGCAGCTTGAGCCAAGGAAGGTCCTACGAGCAGTACTTC.

This clonotype was seen a handful of times. This chain connects TRBV6-6 to TRBJ1-2; D may be TRBD1 (5 bases). CDR1 and CDR2 from the germline V gene are MNHNY and SVGAGI (reference sequence). V was shortened by 10 bases and J by 8 bases, with 17 bases between the two germline ends. CDR3 length equals 12 residues. The CDR3 loop is CATLRGVVGYTF. CDR3 DNA: TGTGCCACCCTTCGGGGGGTCGTGGGCTACACCTTC.

This clonotype was counted at least ten times. The CDR3 is CASSQAGGGERNEQFF. CDR3 coding DNA: TGTGCCAGCAGCCAAGCGGGAGGGGGAGAAAGGAATGAGCAGTTCTTC. V and J are TRBV4-2 and TRBJ2-1, with 8 bases fitting TRBD2. The J segment lost 7 bases and the V segment lost 1 base, leaving 9 bases of the junction unmatched. Germline CDR1 reads LGHNA; CDR2 reads YNFKEQ. The CDR3 length is 16 residues.

This clonotype has just a few counts. The V and J genes are TRBV27 and TRBJ2-3, with 10 positions matching TRBD2. CDR1 and CDR2 from the germline V gene are MNHEY and SMNVEV (reference sequence). The CDR3 length is 16 residues. V was pared by 6 bases and J by 4 bases, with 10 bases of the junction left unmatched. CDR3 residues: CASSSGLAGVADTQYF. CDR3 DNA: TGTGCCAGCAGCTCAGGCCTAGCGGGAGTCGCAGATACGCAGTATTTT.

V usage is TRBV25-1 and J usage is TRBJ1-1; 7 bases align to TRBD1. With V trimmed by 4 bases and J by 4 bases, 3 bases remained unmatched. This CDR3 comprises 13 residues. Germline CDR1 reads MGHDK; CDR2 reads SYGVNS. The CDR3 sequence is CASSAAGGTEAFF. CDR3 coding DNA: TGTGCCAGCAGTGCCGCAGGGGGCACTGAAGCTTTCTTT.

This clonotype was counted a few times. The chain has TRBV5-1 and TRBJ2-1; 9 positions agree with TRBD2. Germline CDR1 SGHRS, CDR2 YFSETQ. After removal of 4 bases from V and 4 bases from J, the junction contained 6 bases not matched to a gene. The CDR3 consists of 15 residues. In DNA, the CDR3 is TGCGCCAGCAGCGCCCTAGCGGGACATTACAATGAGCAGTTCTTC. It yields the protein CASSALAGHYNEQFF. The full variable domain, its missing parts supplied by reference TRBV5-1 and TRBJ2-1, is KAGVTQTPRYLIKTRGQQVTLSCSPISGHRSVSWYQQTPGQGLQFLFEYFSETQRNKGNFPGRFSGRQFSNSRSEMNVSTLELGDSALYLCASSALAGHYNEQFFGPGTRLTVL.

The chain recombines TRBV27 with TRBJ2-1; a possible D gene is TRBD1 (5 bases). Trimming pared 2 bases from V and 0 bases from J, leaving 8 bases between. In germline, CDR1 is MNHEY, CDR2 SMNVEV (reference sequence). The length of the CDR3 is 15 residues. CDR3 sequence reads: CASSLSRASYNEQFF. Written as DNA, the CDR3 is TGTGCCAGCAGTTTAAGCAGGGCCTCCTACAATGAGCAGTTCTTC.

The J gene is TRBJ1-6, the V gene TRBV5-1, with 7 nucleotides matching TRBD1. This CDR3 region has 13 residues. Germline V gene lookup returns CDR1 SGHRS and CDR2 YFSETQ. The V segment lost 4 bases and the J segment 8 bases; nucleotides outside the gene matches: 3. CDR3 nucleotides: TGCGCCAGCAGCCGGGACAGTGATTCACCCCTCCACTTT. Protein sequence: CASSRDSDSPLHF.

The chain couples TRBV27 to TRBJ2-6, with no clear D. The V gene lost 7 bases and the J gene lost 1 base, with 11 bases spanning the gap. Per germline, CDR1 MNHEY and CDR2 SMNVEV (reference sequence). The CDR3 runs to 15 residues. DNA of the CDR3: TGTGCCAGCACCAAGCTGGGATCTGGGGCCAACGTCCTGACTTTC. Protein product: CASTKLGSGANVLTF.